These T cell receptor beta chains were read from a single sample in a study of blood T cell repertoires in COVID-19. Assay: immunoSEQ multiplex PCR; the TCRdb copy retains only in-frame clones and omits some. The repertoire holds about 49,000 clones, with 84% as singletons. Input material: peripheral blood. Receptor source: a man in his fifties or sixties with acute or convalescent COVID-19. The CDR3 runs from the conserved cysteine through the conserved F or W. The order of the fields is clone size, J gene, D gene, V gene, CDR3 protein, CDR3 DNA. D genes are given only for firm matches. Size tells how often a clone was seen (once, few, many) or the class of an expanded clone, and some rows leave it out.

-	TRBJ1-2	-	TRBV7-9	CASSQTGVVGYYGYTF	TGTGCCAGCAGTCAGACCGGGGTTGTAGGATACTATGGCTACACCTTC
-	TRBJ1-5	-	TRBV19	CASNPGTGGNQPQHF	TGTGCCAGTAACCCCGGGACGGGGGGAAATCAGCCCCAGCATTTT
-	TRBJ1-5	-	TRBV5-4	CASSLGGLNQPQHF	TGTGCCAGCAGCTTGGGAGGGTTGAACCAGCCCCAGCATTTT
-	TRBJ2-7	TRBD2	TRBV11-2	CASSQAGVANEQYF	TGTGCCAGCAGCCAGGCGGGGGTTGCGAACGAGCAGTACTTC
medium-sized	TRBJ2-1	-	TRBV13	CASSQGAPADYNEQFF	TGTGCCAGCAGCCAAGGGGCCCCCGCGGACTACAATGAGCAGTTCTTC
once	TRBJ2-1	-	TRBV5-6	CASSGGTPWLDEQFF	TGTGCCAGCAGCGGGGGCACACCGTGGCTTGATGAGCAGTTCTTC
-	TRBJ2-7	-	TRBV6-5	CASSPKGSRGQYF	TGTGCCAGCAGTCCTAAGGGGTCGCGGGGGCAGTACTTC
-	TRBJ2-7	TRBD2	TRBV7-2	CASSPRGGAREQYF	TGTGCCAGCAGCCCCCGGGGGGGCGCGAGGGAGCAGTACTTC
-	TRBJ1-1	-	TRBV18	CASSAPLGAPLTEAFF	TGTGCCAGCTCAGCGCCCCTGGGAGCCCCACTCACTGAAGCTTTCTTT
medium-sized	TRBJ1-5	-	TRBV6-5	CASSYRTGNQPQHF	TGTGCCAGCAGTTATAGGACAGGCAATCAGCCCCAGCATTTT
-	TRBJ2-7	-	TRBV28	CASSSYSYEQYF	TGTGCCAGCAGTTCCTACTCCTACGAGCAGTACTTC
-	TRBJ1-4	TRBD1	TRBV7-8	CASSFGTANEKLFF	TGTGCCAGCAGCTTTGGGACAGCGAATGAAAAACTGTTTTTT